What follows are 19 T cell receptor beta chains derived from one specimen sequenced in a study of cytomegalovirus exposure and HLA in healthy donors. Some clones are missing from TCRdb's copy, which holds only in-frame ones; the method was immunoSEQ multiplex PCR. The sample consists of 110,000 or so clones, 75% to 90% of them appearing once. The sequenced sample was PBMCs. All receptors come from a man in his late teens or twenties in good health and CMV-seropositive.

The chain recombines TRBV7-9 with TRBJ1-1; 9 nucleotides align to TRBD1. The germline gives CDR1 SEHNR, CDR2 FQNEAQ (reference sequence). V shed 5 bases and J 7 bases; nucleotides not matched to a gene: 2. The length of the CDR3 is 12 residues. CDR3 coding DNA: TGTGCCAGCAGCAGGGGACAGGGTGAAGCTTTCTTT. Translation gives CASSRGQGEAFF.

The rearrangement links TRBV5-1 to TRBJ2-3; D is perhaps TRBD2 (6 bases). Germline CDR1 reads SGHRS; CDR2 reads YFSETQ. Deletions cut 4 bases from V and 3 bases from J, with 9 bases between. The CDR3 is 13 residues long. The CDR3 is CASSLGTTDTQYF. In DNA, the CDR3 is TGCGCCAGCAGCCTCGGGACTACAGATACGCAGTATTTT.

This chain links TRBV5-1 with TRBJ2-2, with 12 bases identical to TRBD1. Germline trimming cut 3 bases from V and 4 bases from J; bases unmatched to any gene: 1. The germline CDR1 and CDR2 sequences are SGHRS and YFSETQ. The CDR3 extends over 15 amino acids. In DNA, the CDR3 is TGCGCCAGCAGCTCGGGACAGGGGGCCACCGGGGAGCTGTTTTTT. Residues: CASSSGQGATGELFF.

The rearrangement links TRBV7-2 to TRBJ1-2; D is unresolved. The CDR3 is 13 residues long. Germline values: CDR1 SGHTA, CDR2 FQGNSA. V dropped 1 base and J dropped 5 bases, with 8 bases sitting between them. Written as DNA, the CDR3 is TGTGCCAGCAGCTTAGGACAAAATTATGGCTACACCTTC. Protein sequence: CASSLGQNYGYTF.

The CDR3 region is CATSRVEGGYTF. The CDR3 DNA is TGTGCCACCAGCAGAGTAGAGGGTGGCTACACCTTC. The V gene is TRBV15, the J gene TRBJ1-2; no clear D. Trimming left V 1 base short and J 7 bases short, with 7 bases between. This CDR3 has 12 amino acids. Germline loops: CDR1 LNHNV, CDR2 YYDKDF (reference sequence).

The rearrangement joins TRBV7-2 to TRBJ2-2; D ambiguous. CDR1 is SGHTA, CDR2 FQGNSA, per germline. The length of the CDR3 is 17 residues. V lost 1 base and J 5 bases, leaving 17 bases between the germline ends. For the CDR3, the DNA is TGTGCCAGCAGCTTAGGCTGGGTCAGAGGAAAAACCGGGGAGCTGTTTTTT. It translates to CASSLGWVRGKTGELFF.

The chain recombines TRBV6-6 with TRBJ1-5; no firm D call. Trimming removed 2 bases at V and 9 bases at J, with 20 bases between. CDR1 and CDR2 from the germline V gene are MNHNY and SVGAGI (reference sequence). The CDR3 is 16 amino acids. The CDR3 is CASSYPGEGTYRPQHF. In nucleotides, the CDR3 is TGTGCCAGCAGTTACCCCGGGGAGGGTACTTATCGGCCCCAGCATTTT.

This chain uses TRBV5-6 with TRBJ1-2; D is undetermined. V shed 9 bases and J shed 4 bases, with 13 bases lying between them. The CDR3 is 12 residues long. Germline V lookup: CDR1 SGHDT, CDR2 YYEEEE. The CDR3 nucleotides read TGTGCCACCGGACGGGAGGCCTATGGCTACACCTTC. As protein: CATGREAYGYTF.

J is TRBJ1-1 and V is TRBV28, with a tentative D call TRBD1 (6 bases). There are 13 residues in the CDR3. Germline V gene data show CDR1 as MDHEN and CDR2 as SYDVKM. Trimming took 7 bases from V and 5 from J, leaving 14 bases between them. CDR3 amino acids: CASTRGAGTEAFF. CDR3 nucleotide sequence: TGTGCCAGCACGCGGGGGGCAGGAACTGAAGCTTTCTTT. The full variable domain, its missing parts supplied by reference TRBV28 and TRBJ1-1, is DVKVTQSSRYLVKRTGEKVFLECVQDMDHENMFWYRQDPGLGLRLIYFSYDVKMKEKGDIPEGYSVSREKKERFSLILESASTNQTSMYLCASTRGAGTEAFFGQGTRLTVV.

This chain uses TRBV4-3 with TRBJ1-6, with TRBD1 as a possible D gene (5 bases). Germline V CDR1 and CDR2: LGHNA, YSLEER. The CDR3 consists of 15 residues. The germline V and J ends were trimmed by 0 bases and 8 bases, with 11 bases remaining between them. The CDR3 nucleotides read TGCGCCAGCAGCCAAGATCGGCAGGGCTATTCACCCCTCCACTTT. Amino acid sequence: CASSQDRQGYSPLHF.

The chain joins TRBV10-3 to TRBJ1-5; no clear D gene. Germline V CDR1 and CDR2: ENHRY, SYGVKD. There are 14 residues in the CDR3. V lost 3 bases and J 4 bases, leaving 10 bases between the germline ends. The chain's CDR3 is CAISEGEENQPQHF. Written as DNA, the CDR3 is TGTGCCATCAGTGAAGGCGAGGAAAATCAGCCCCAGCATTTT.

J is TRBJ1-1 and V is TRBV20-1, with a weak D call TRBD1 (5 bases). Trimming pared 6 bases from V and 3 bases from J, leaving 8 bases between. Per germline, CDR1 DFQATT and CDR2 SNEGSKA (reference sequence). The CDR3 loop spans 11 amino acids. The CDR3 reads CSAGGDTEAFF. The CDR3 DNA reads TGCAGTGCGGGGGGGGACACTGAAGCTTTCTTT.

The CDR3 spells CASSLAQGQGTEAFF. The CDR3 DNA reads as TGTGCCAGCAGCTTAGCCCAGGGTCAGGGCACTGAAGCTTTCTTT. This chain links TRBV7-2 with TRBJ1-1, with a weak D call TRBD1 (5 bases). Per the germline V gene, CDR1 is SGHTA and CDR2 is FQGNSA. The germline V and J ends were trimmed by 0 bases and 4 bases, with 12 bases remaining between them. The CDR3 sequence is 15 residues long.

The chain employs TRBV27 and TRBJ1-4; the D is unclear. Germline CDR1 reads MNHEY; CDR2 reads SMNVEV (reference sequence). Trimming stripped 3 bases from V and 4 bases from J, with 6 bases between. The CDR3 is made up of 13 amino acids. The CDR3, as DNA: TGTGCCAGCAGTTTCGCGGGTAATGAAAAACTGTTTTTT. Translating gives CASSFAGNEKLFF.

The chain has TRBV28 and TRBJ1-2; D gene uncertain. The V end was cut by 5 bases, the J end by 3 bases, with 13 bases between. Germline loops: CDR1 MDHEN, CDR2 SYDVKM. CDR3 length: 14 residues. CDR3 amino acids: CASSTNHQDYGYTF. CDR3 bases: TGTGCCAGCAGTACGAATCATCAGGACTATGGCTACACCTTC.

The CDR3 nucleotides read TGTGCCTGGAGTGTACTTGGAGCGGGGGACCCTACGGAGGAGCAGTACTTC. Residues: CAWSVLGAGDPTEEQYF. This sequence joins TRBV30 and TRBJ2-7; 8 nucleotides line up with TRBD2. This CDR3 comprises 17 residues. After removal of 0 bases from V and 7 bases from J, the junction contained 17 bases not matched to a gene. Germline assignment: CDR1 GTSNPN and CDR2 SVGIG (reference sequence).

The gene calls are TRBV10-3 and TRBJ1-3; 7 nucleotides match TRBD1. Germline CDR1 ENHRY, CDR2 SYGVKD. V lost 11 bases, J lost 0 bases, and 4 bases stayed unmatched. The CDR3 consists of 13 residues. The CDR3 spells CASTGVSGNTIYF. CDR3 DNA: TGTGCCTCCACAGGGGTCTCTGGAAACACCATATATTTT.

The chain carries TRBV6-6 and TRBJ2-5; D is unresolved. The ends were cut back, 0 bases at V and 4 bases at J, with 9 bases in the middle. This CDR3 has 14 residues. The V gene's germline CDR1 is MNHNY and CDR2 SVGAGI (reference sequence). CDR3 region: CASSYSSRIETQYF. Here the CDR3 DNA reads TGTGCCAGCAGTTACTCGTCGCGAATAGAGACCCAGTACTTC.

The J gene is TRBJ2-2, the V gene TRBV19; 10 nucleotides align to TRBD2. V lost 4 bases and J lost 1; bases outside the gene matches: 9. The V gene's germline CDR1 is LNHDA and CDR2 SQIVND (reference sequence). This CDR3 has 18 residues. The DNA for the CDR3 is TGTGCCAGTAGTAAGAGCGGGGGGGCGTCGTGGAACACCGGGGAGCTGTTTTTT. Translation: CASSKSGGASWNTGELFF.